This T cell receptor beta chain was obtained from a study of T cells in women clearing cervical HPV infection. For the study at large: Case blood was drawn when the lesion was first found; control blood after infection became undetectable.

Each participant carried one incident cervical HPV16 infection only. HPV was found by MY09/MY11 PCR and dot-blot genotyping. V lost 5 bases and J 0 bases, leaving 11 bases between the germline ends. The CDR3 runs to 15 residues. CDR1 LNHDA and CDR2 SQIVND come from the germline V gene (reference sequence). On this clone itself: The CDR3 goes on 3 residues after the read ends, and that part is filled in from the germline J gene.

Sequencing used immunoSEQ multiplex PCR; TCRdb keeps in-frame clones, though not all of them. In all, the sample yields almost 20,000 clones. The V and J genes are TRBV19 and TRBJ1-5; D is perhaps TRBD1 (6 bases). This TCR came from a woman between 18 and 70 years old with a cervical HPV16 infection that either progressed to CIN3+ or cleared (not recorded which). The sample consisted of blood buffy coat. The chain's CDR3 is CASSVGQISNQPQHF. The CDR3 bases that were read are TGTGCCAGTAGTGTCGGACAGATTAGCAATCAGCCC.